A selection of T cell receptor beta chains follows, all from one sample in a study of control samples from healthy donors and cancer patients. Some clones are missing from TCRdb's copy, which holds only in-frame ones; the method was immunoSEQ multiplex PCR. This table has about 110,000 clones, approximately 84% appearing once. Sequencing used blood. The origin of the receptors is a young man in good health. Both conserved end residues are part of each CDR3. D genes are given only for firm matches. Clone size is shown for a subset of rows, as once, few, many or a class of expanded clone.

TRBV28	once	TRBD2	TRBJ2-7	CASSLYVRGDYEQYF	TGTGCCAGCAGTTTATACGTGCGGGGGGACTACGAGCAGTACTTC
TRBV6-5	.	.	TRBJ1-1	CASKTGVSDTEAFF	TGTGCCAGCAAAACGGGGGTTTCCGACACTGAAGCTTTCTTT
TRBV4-3	.	TRBD1	TRBJ2-7	CASSQDRGTGIYEQYF	TGCGCCAGCAGCCAAGATAGGGGGACAGGGATCTACGAGCAGTACTTC
TRBV2	.	TRBD2	TRBJ2-1	CASSISGKIYNEQFF	TGTGCCAGCAGTATTAGCGGGAAGATCTACAATGAGCAGTTCTTC
TRBV7-6	.	TRBD1	TRBJ1-4	CASSLVDRVGEKLFF	TGTGCCAGCAGCTTAGTGGACAGGGTGGGCGAAAAACTGTTTTTT
TRBV14	.	.	TRBJ2-7	CASSLDSLSYEQYF	TGTGCCAGCAGCCTGGACTCCCTCTCCTACGAGCAGTACTTC
TRBV6-2/TRBV6-3	.	.	TRBJ2-6	CASSYGSSGANVLTF	TGTGCCAGCAGTTACGGTAGCTCTGGGGCCAACGTCCTGACTTTC
TRBV2	.	.	TRBJ2-2	CASSEWLGDTGELFF	TGTGCCAGCAGTGAATGGCTAGGAGATACCGGGGAGCTGTTTTTT
TRBV6-5	.	.	TRBJ1-2	CASKETATGYTF	TGTGCCAGCAAGGAGACGGCTACTGGCTACACCTTC
TRBV5-1	.	TRBD1	TRBJ1-2	CASGQGGTYGYTF	TGCGCCAGCGGACAGGGAGGGACTTATGGCTACACCTTC
TRBV2	.	TRBD1	TRBJ2-2	CASRGQGVSGELFF	TGTGCCAGCAGGGGACAGGGGGTATCCGGGGAGCTGTTTTTT
TRBV9	.	.	TRBJ1-1	CASSVGPAMNTEAFF	TGTGCCAGCAGCGTAGGTCCAGCCATGAACACTGAAGCTTTCTTT
TRBV20-1	.	.	TRBJ2-1	CSASARGQSYNEQFF	TGCAGTGCTAGTGCCAGGGGACAATCTTACAATGAGCAGTTCTTC
TRBV27	.	.	TRBJ2-7	CASSPGSSGEQYF	TGTGCCAGCAGTCCCGGGTCCTCTGGGGAGCAGTACTTC
TRBV27	few	.	TRBJ1-2	CASSFSGWGYGYTF	TGTGCCAGCAGTTTCTCAGGATGGGGCTATGGCTACACCTTC
TRBV30	.	TRBD2	TRBJ2-7	CAWIISGGKSYEQYF	TGTGCCTGGATTATATCGGGGGGAAAATCCTACGAGCAGTACTTC
TRBV5-1	.	TRBD2	TRBJ2-1	CASSWTSGALELFF	TGCGCCAGCAGCTGGACTAGCGGGGCCCTGGAGTTGTTCTTC
TRBV6-5	.	.	TRBJ1-1	CASSYSIQGGGTEAFF	TGTGCCAGCAGTTACTCCATTCAGGGTGGGGGCACTGAAGCTTTCTTT
TRBV29-1	.	.	TRBJ2-3	CSVDRYTDTQYF	TGCAGCGTTGACAGATACACAGATACGCAGTATTTT
TRBV7-2	.	.	TRBJ1-1	CASRAGVNTEAFF	TGTGCCAGCCGGGCTGGGGTGAACACTGAAGCTTTCTTT
TRBV2	.	TRBD1	TRBJ1-6	CASKDRGISYNSPLHF	TGTGCCAGCAAGGACAGGGGAATCTCCTATAATTCACCCCTCCACTTT
TRBV5-1	.	.	TRBJ1-5	CASSPNGGQPQHF	TGCGCCAGCAGCCCCAACGGCGGTCAGCCCCAGCATTTT
TRBV9	.	.	TRBJ2-4	CASSTGQRIAKNIQYF	TGTGCCAGCAGCACCGGACAGCGAATAGCCAAAAACATTCAGTACTTC
TRBV30	.	.	TRBJ1-2	CAWGGTPLSGYTF	TGTGCCTGGGGGGGGACACCTCTTTCTGGCTACACCTTC
TRBV9	medium-sized	.	TRBJ1-2	CASSSRAQVGGYTF	TGTGCCAGCAGCTCCAGGGCCCAGGTTGGGGGCTACACCTTC
TRBV2	.	.	TRBJ2-6	CASSDRQSGANVLTF	TGTGCCAGCAGCGACCGACAGTCTGGGGCCAACGTCCTGACTTTC
TRBV11-2	.	.	TRBJ2-7	CASSGYEQYF	TGTGCCAGCAGCGGGTACGAGCAGTACTTC
TRBV11-2	.	TRBD1	TRBJ2-3	CASRKTGVDTQYF	TGTGCCAGCAGGAAGACAGGGGTAGATACGCAGTATTTT
TRBV4-1	.	.	TRBJ2-7	CASSGGLSYEQYF	TGCGCCAGCTCCGGCGGACTGTCCTACGAGCAGTACTTC
TRBV5-6	few	TRBD1	TRBJ1-6	CASSQDRDRDYNSPLHF	TGTGCCAGCAGCCAGGACCGGGACAGGGACTATAATTCACCCCTCCACTTT
TRBV4-3	few	TRBD2	TRBJ2-7	CASSTLSGGAAEQYF	TGCGCCAGCAGCACCCTTAGCGGGGGGGCCGCCGAGCAGTACTTC
TRBV2	few	TRBD1	TRBJ1-1	CASSLGQGHTEAFF	TGTGCCAGCAGTTTAGGACAGGGCCACACTGAAGCTTTCTTT
TRBV18	many	TRBD2	TRBJ2-7	CASSPVSRTSGGRTYEQYF	TGTGCCAGCTCACCGGTATCTAGGACTAGCGGGGGGAGAACCTACGAGCAGTACTTC
TRBV11-1	.	.	TRBJ2-7	CASSAWGRGPYEQYF	TGTGCCAGCAGCGCGTGGGGTCGGGGGCCCTACGAGCAGTACTTC
TRBV28	.	TRBD2	TRBJ2-1	CASRTRGGQFF	TGTGCCAGCAGAACCCGGGGGGGGCAGTTCTTC
TRBV6-5	.	.	TRBJ2-7	CASTETGRAYEQYF	TGTGCCAGCACCGAGACAGGGAGGGCCTACGAGCAGTACTTC
TRBV6-5	.	.	TRBJ1-1	CASRRVQSMNTEAFF	TGTGCCAGCAGGCGAGTCCAATCCATGAACACTGAAGCTTTCTTT
TRBV14	.	TRBD1	TRBJ2-4	CASSHGQGLAKNIQYF	TGTGCCAGCAGCCACGGACAGGGTCTGGCCAAAAACATTCAGTACTTC
TRBV7-2	once	.	TRBJ1-1	CASSLAGTGLVFF	TGTGCCAGCAGCTTAGCGGGAACAGGGCTGGTTTTCTTT
TRBV12-5	once	.	TRBJ2-2	CASGSSGRGELFF	TGTGCTAGTGGCTCTTCCGGCCGCGGGGAGCTGTTTTTT
TRBV5-6	.	.	TRBJ2-2	CASSLNSFTGELFF	TGTGCCAGCAGCTTGAACAGCTTCACCGGGGAGCTGTTTTTT
TRBV5-5	.	.	TRBJ2-3	CASSLADTQYF	TGTGCCAGCAGCTTGGCAGATACGCAGTATTTT
TRBV6-1	once	TRBD1	TRBJ2-7	CASSPRTGGRDEQYF	TGTGCCAGCAGTCCTCGGACAGGGGGCCGCGACGAGCAGTACTTC
TRBV11-2	once	TRBD1	TRBJ1-2	CASSLGGQGGYTF	TGTGCCAGCAGCTTAGGAGGACAGGGTGGCTACACCTTC
TRBV15	.	.	TRBJ1-2	CATSLLVGANYGYTF	TGTGCCACCAGCCTCCTAGTTGGGGCTAACTATGGCTACACCTTC
TRBV7-2	.	.	TRBJ1-3	CASSPSSGNTIYF	TGTGCCAGCAGCCCCTCCTCTGGAAACACCATATATTTT
TRBV19	once	.	TRBJ1-3	CASSGGNTIYF	TGTGCCAGTAGCGGCGGAAACACCATATATTTT
TRBV5-1	once	.	TRBJ2-1	CASSSFSGEQFF	TGCGCCAGCAGTTCATTTAGCGGTGAGCAGTTCTTC
TRBV5-1	few	TRBD1	TRBJ2-1	CASSLRGQGSQAFF	TGCGCCAGCAGCTTGCGGGGACAGGGTAGTCAAGCGTTCTTC
TRBV11-2	.	.	TRBJ1-3	CASSFRGGDSGNTIYF	TGTGCCAGCAGCTTTAGAGGAGGGGACTCTGGAAACACCATATATTTT
TRBV29-1	.	TRBD2	TRBJ2-4	CSVATSGGLAKNIQYF	TGCAGCGTTGCAACTAGCGGGGGCCTAGCCAAAAACATTCAGTACTTC
TRBV11-1	.	TRBD1	TRBJ1-2	CASSLDRGNYGYTF	TGTGCCAGCAGCTTAGACAGGGGCAACTATGGCTACACCTTC
TRBV19	.	.	TRBJ2-6	CASLDGPSGANVLTF	TGTGCCAGTCTTGACGGTCCCTCTGGGGCCAACGTCCTGACTTTC
TRBV18	few	.	TRBJ2-2	CASSRASTGELFF	TGTGCCAGCTCTCGGGCCTCAACCGGGGAGCTGTTTTTT
TRBV19	.	.	TRBJ2-3	CASSIWGANQGDTQYF	TGTGCCAGTAGTATTTGGGGGGCCAATCAGGGAGATACGCAGTATTTT
TRBV11-3	.	TRBD2	TRBJ2-1	CASSRGLAGNNEQFF	TGTGCCAGCAGTCGCGGACTAGCGGGAAACAATGAGCAGTTCTTC